This T cell receptor (beta chain) was sequenced in a study of blood T cell repertoires in COVID-19. Only in-frame clones appear in the TCRdb table, and some are missing; sequencing was by immunoSEQ multiplex PCR. This table has about 250,000 clones, roughly 80% appearing once. Assignments of participants to cohorts depended upon their own reported clinical history. The germline gives CDR1 MNHEY, CDR2 SMNVEV (reference sequence). The CDR3 runs 13 residues. Trimming removed 4 bases from V and 3 bases from J; junction bases left unmatched: 1. The sequenced sample was PBMCs or T cells enriched from blood (not recorded which). The chain joins TRBV27 to TRBJ1-2, with 8 bases lining up with TRBD1. The TCR comes from a man between 35 and 55 years old who had been exposed to COVID-19. CDR3 DNA: TGTGCCAGCAGTTCCAGGGGGCACTATGGCTACACCTTC. Its translation: CASSSRGHYGYTF.